These T cell receptor beta chains were read from a single sample in a study of beta chain features in type 1 diabetes. Using immunoSEQ multiplex PCR, the repertoire was profiled, and TCRdb retains in-frame clones only, with some absent. The profile shows 450,000 to 600,000 clones, approximately 30% of them singletons. The sequencing sample was made of naive CD4+ T cells from blood. The source of these receptors is a man in his late teens or twenties in good health. CDR3s include the opening cysteine and the closing phenylalanine or tryptophan. Fields, in order: clone size, V gene, D gene, J gene, CDR3 length, CDR3 protein, CDR3 DNA. D genes are given only for firm matches. Clone size is not always given. Where it is, it says once, few, many or a class for expanded clones.

abundance: .; v_gene: TRBV2; d_gene: .; j_gene: TRBJ1-1; len: 14; CDR3aa: CASSEEGLDTEAFF; CDR3nt: TGTGCCAGCAGTGAGGAGGGTTTGGACACTGAAGCTTTCTTT
abundance: .; v_gene: TRBV5-1; d_gene: TRBD1; j_gene: TRBJ2-1; len: 16; CDR3aa: CASSLSRTGSYNEQFF; CDR3nt: TGCGCCAGCAGCTTGTCTCGGACAGGGTCTTACAATGAGCAGTTCTTC
abundance: .; v_gene: TRBV5-1; d_gene: .; j_gene: TRBJ2-7; len: 13; CDR3aa: CASSLDRAYEQYF; CDR3nt: TGCGCCAGCAGCTTGGACAGGGCCTACGAGCAGTACTTC
abundance: .; v_gene: TRBV4-3; d_gene: .; j_gene: TRBJ1-1; len: 16; CDR3aa: CASSQDFGTTDTEAFF; CDR3nt: TGCGCCAGCAGCCAAGATTTCGGGACGACCGACACTGAAGCTTTCTTT
abundance: .; v_gene: TRBV5-1; d_gene: TRBD1; j_gene: TRBJ2-7; len: 14; CDR3aa: CASSPGTASYEQYF; CDR3nt: TGCGCCAGCAGCCCCGGGACAGCCTCCTACGAGCAGTACTTC
abundance: .; v_gene: TRBV4-1; d_gene: .; j_gene: TRBJ2-3; len: 15; CDR3aa: CASSPLATYTDTQYF; CDR3nt: TGCGCCAGCAGCCCTCTAGCGACTTACACAGATACGCAGTATTTT
abundance: .; v_gene: TRBV30; d_gene: .; j_gene: TRBJ1-5; len: 13; CDR3aa: CAWRDSSNQPQHF; CDR3nt: TGTGCCTGGAGAGACAGCAGCAATCAGCCCCAGCATTTT
abundance: .; v_gene: TRBV30; d_gene: TRBD2; j_gene: TRBJ2-3; len: 11; CDR3aa: CAWNTGGTQYF; CDR3nt: TGTGCCTGGAACACGGGAGGTACGCAGTATTTT
abundance: few; v_gene: TRBV18; d_gene: .; j_gene: TRBJ2-7; len: 13; CDR3aa: CASSPGNSYEQYF; CDR3nt: TGTGCCAGCTCACCAGGGAACTCCTACGAGCAGTACTTC
abundance: .; v_gene: TRBV5-1; d_gene: TRBD2; j_gene: TRBJ2-7; len: 17; CDR3aa: CASSRDHGLAGYYEQYF; CDR3nt: TGCGCCAGCAGCCGGGACCATGGACTAGCGGGATATTACGAGCAGTACTTC
abundance: .; v_gene: TRBV7-2; d_gene: .; j_gene: TRBJ2-5; len: 13; CDR3aa: CASSGGTGESQYF; CDR3nt: TGTGCCAGCTCAGGGGGGACTGGGGAGTCCCAGTACTTC
abundance: .; v_gene: TRBV30; d_gene: .; j_gene: TRBJ2-7; len: 15; CDR3aa: CAWDPDRDAAYEQYF; CDR3nt: TGTGCCTGGGACCCTGACCGGGACGCCGCCTACGAGCAGTACTTC
abundance: .; v_gene: TRBV29-1; d_gene: .; j_gene: TRBJ1-1; len: 11; CDR3aa: CSALRSTEAFF; CDR3nt: TGCAGCGCTTTACGGAGCACTGAAGCTTTCTTT
abundance: few; v_gene: TRBV29-1; d_gene: .; j_gene: TRBJ2-7; len: 12; CDR3aa: CSVGSATYEQYF; CDR3nt: TGCAGCGTTGGTAGCGCGACCTACGAGCAGTACTTC
abundance: few; v_gene: TRBV29-1; d_gene: .; j_gene: TRBJ1-1; len: 13; CDR3aa: CSALRAEGTEAFF; CDR3nt: TGCAGCGCCCTTCGGGCCGAGGGCACTGAAGCTTTCTTT
abundance: .; v_gene: TRBV7-2; d_gene: .; j_gene: TRBJ2-1; len: 11; CDR3aa: CASSLTSGLFF; CDR3nt: TGTGCCAGCAGCTTAACAAGCGGGCTGTTCTTC
abundance: .; v_gene: TRBV18; d_gene: TRBD2; j_gene: TRBJ2-1; len: 16; CDR3aa: CASSGGTSGSYNEQFF; CDR3nt: TGTGCCAGCTCGGGGGGGACTAGCGGCTCCTACAATGAGCAGTTCTTC
abundance: .; v_gene: TRBV29-1; d_gene: .; j_gene: TRBJ2-1; len: 14; CDR3aa: CSVAGGQGWDEQFF; CDR3nt: TGCAGCGTTGCTGGTGGTCAGGGGTGGGATGAGCAGTTCTTC
abundance: few; v_gene: TRBV19; d_gene: .; j_gene: TRBJ2-7; len: 14; CDR3aa: CASKTRDNPDEQYF; CDR3nt: TGTGCCAGTAAAACACGGGACAATCCTGACGAGCAGTACTTC
abundance: .; v_gene: TRBV28; d_gene: .; j_gene: TRBJ1-1; len: 9; CDR3aa: CASGVEAFF; CDR3nt: TGTGCCAGCGGGGTTGAAGCTTTCTTT
abundance: .; v_gene: TRBV6-1; d_gene: .; j_gene: TRBJ1-5; len: 15; CDR3aa: CASRPQGHSGQPQHF; CDR3nt: TGTGCCAGCAGGCCACAGGGACACTCGGGACAGCCCCAGCATTTT
abundance: few; v_gene: TRBV6-6; d_gene: TRBD1; j_gene: TRBJ2-4; len: 16; CDR3aa: CASTPPPGTGRDIQYF; CDR3nt: TGTGCCAGCACTCCACCGCCCGGGACAGGGAGGGACATTCAGTACTTC
abundance: .; v_gene: TRBV2; d_gene: .; j_gene: TRBJ1-1; len: 14; CDR3aa: CASSELTGNTEAFF; CDR3nt: TGTGCCAGCAGTGAACTCACAGGGAACACTGAAGCTTTCTTT
abundance: few; v_gene: TRBV7-2; d_gene: .; j_gene: TRBJ2-7; len: 13; CDR3aa: CASSLDRFYEQYF; CDR3nt: TGTGCCAGCAGCTTAGACCGCTTCTACGAGCAGTACTTC
abundance: few; v_gene: TRBV5-1; d_gene: .; j_gene: TRBJ2-1; len: 15; CDR3aa: CASSLAEDGGNEQFF; CDR3nt: TGCGCCAGCAGCTTGGCCGAGGATGGCGGCAATGAGCAGTTCTTC
abundance: .; v_gene: TRBV5-1; d_gene: .; j_gene: TRBJ2-5; len: 15; CDR3aa: CASRRAGEGQETQYF; CDR3nt: TGCGCCAGCCGCCGGGCAGGGGAGGGACAAGAGACCCAGTACTTC
abundance: .; v_gene: TRBV5-1; d_gene: .; j_gene: TRBJ2-5; len: 14; CDR3aa: CASSLGTEQETQYF; CDR3nt: TGCGCCAGCAGCTTGGGGACGGAGCAAGAGACCCAGTACTTC
abundance: few; v_gene: TRBV29-1; d_gene: TRBD1; j_gene: TRBJ2-5; len: 14; CDR3aa: CSAGTGAHGETQYF; CDR3nt: TGCAGCGCCGGGACAGGGGCCCATGGGGAGACCCAGTACTTC
abundance: few; v_gene: TRBV6-6; d_gene: .; j_gene: TRBJ2-1; len: 13; CDR3aa: CASISFGHNEQFF; CDR3nt: TGTGCCAGCATCTCTTTCGGGCACAATGAGCAGTTCTTC
abundance: few; v_gene: TRBV28; d_gene: TRBD2; j_gene: TRBJ2-7; len: 12; CDR3aa: CASGGDSYEQYF; CDR3nt: TGTGCCAGCGGGGGGGATTCCTACGAGCAGTACTTC
abundance: few; v_gene: TRBV7-9; d_gene: TRBD1; j_gene: TRBJ2-7; len: 17; CDR3aa: CASSWDRGGQLSYEQYF; CDR3nt: TGTGCCAGCAGCTGGGACAGGGGAGGACAACTCTCCTACGAGCAGTACTTC
abundance: .; v_gene: TRBV5-6; d_gene: TRBD1; j_gene: TRBJ1-2; len: 12; CDR3aa: CASSRTGLGYTF; CDR3nt: TGTGCCAGCAGCCGGACAGGGCTCGGCTACACCTTC
abundance: .; v_gene: TRBV10-3; d_gene: .; j_gene: TRBJ1-1; len: 14; CDR3aa: CAISELPGITEAFF; CDR3nt: TGTGCCATCAGTGAGTTGCCGGGGATCACTGAAGCTTTCTTT
abundance: .; v_gene: TRBV30; d_gene: TRBD2; j_gene: TRBJ2-3; len: 20; CDR3aa: CAWSSHFGLAGTTLSDTQYF; CDR3nt: TGTGCCTGGAGTTCTCATTTTGGGCTAGCGGGTACAACCCTGTCAGATACGCAGTATTTT
abundance: .; v_gene: TRBV30; d_gene: TRBD1; j_gene: TRBJ1-1; len: 12; CDR3aa: CAWRTGVTEAFF; CDR3nt: TGTGCCTGGAGGACAGGGGTGACTGAAGCTTTCTTT
abundance: few; v_gene: TRBV25-1; d_gene: TRBD2; j_gene: TRBJ2-3; len: 15; CDR3aa: CASTPLAGGTDTQYF; CDR3nt: TGTGCCAGCACTCCTCTAGCGGGGGGCACAGATACGCAGTATTTT
abundance: .; v_gene: TRBV18; d_gene: .; j_gene: TRBJ1-1; len: 14; CDR3aa: CASSPEVMNTEAFF; CDR3nt: TGTGCCAGCTCACCAGAGGTAATGAACACTGAAGCTTTCTTT
abundance: .; v_gene: TRBV7-2; d_gene: .; j_gene: TRBJ2-5; len: 14; CDR3aa: CASSQAGTQETQYF; CDR3nt: TGTGCCAGCAGCCAGGCGGGAACTCAGGAAACCCAGTACTTC
abundance: few; v_gene: TRBV19; d_gene: .; j_gene: TRBJ1-3; len: 12; CDR3aa: CASSPLGNTIYF; CDR3nt: TGTGCCAGTAGTCCCCTCGGAAACACCATATATTTT
abundance: .; v_gene: TRBV29-1; d_gene: .; j_gene: TRBJ2-7; len: 12; CDR3aa: CSVSTRSYEQYF; CDR3nt: TGCAGCGTTTCGACCCGCTCCTACGAGCAGTACTTC
abundance: .; v_gene: TRBV5-1; d_gene: .; j_gene: TRBJ2-1; len: 14; CDR3aa: CASSLDRRDNEQFF; CDR3nt: TGCGCCAGCAGCTTGGACAGGAGGGACAATGAGCAGTTCTTC
abundance: few; v_gene: TRBV7-2; d_gene: TRBD2; j_gene: TRBJ2-5; len: 16; CDR3aa: CASSLSGGRASETQYF; CDR3nt: TGTGCCAGCAGCCTAAGCGGCGGGAGGGCCTCGGAGACCCAGTACTTC
abundance: .; v_gene: TRBV30; d_gene: .; j_gene: TRBJ1-2; len: 11; CDR3aa: CAWRGVTGYTF; CDR3nt: TGTGCCTGGCGTGGGGTCACGGGCTACACCTTC
abundance: few; v_gene: TRBV7-3; d_gene: TRBD2; j_gene: TRBJ2-7; len: 15; CDR3aa: CASSPYSGRDYEQYF; CDR3nt: TGTGCCAGCAGCCCGTATAGCGGGAGGGATTACGAGCAGTACTTC
abundance: few; v_gene: TRBV30; d_gene: .; j_gene: TRBJ1-2; len: 14; CDR3aa: CAWSPPGQFYGYTF; CDR3nt: TGTGCCTGGAGTCCCCCAGGGCAGTTCTATGGCTACACCTTC
abundance: .; v_gene: TRBV5-1; d_gene: TRBD2; j_gene: TRBJ2-2; len: 19; CDR3aa: CASSLDPGLAGVGSGELFF; CDR3nt: TGCGCCAGCAGCCTGGATCCGGGACTAGCGGGAGTAGGGTCCGGGGAGCTGTTTTTT
abundance: .; v_gene: TRBV12-5; d_gene: .; j_gene: TRBJ2-2; len: 15; CDR3aa: CASGLGQLNTGELFF; CDR3nt: TGTGCTAGTGGTTTGGGACAGCTGAACACCGGGGAGCTGTTTTTT
abundance: few; v_gene: TRBV7-9; d_gene: .; j_gene: TRBJ1-1; len: 11; CDR3aa: CASSDYDQAFF; CDR3nt: TGTGCCAGCAGCGATTACGATCAAGCTTTCTTT
abundance: .; v_gene: TRBV15; d_gene: .; j_gene: TRBJ2-1; len: 17; CDR3aa: CATSRDGSWSSYNEQFF; CDR3nt: TGTGCCACCAGCAGGGATGGTAGCTGGAGCTCCTACAATGAGCAGTTCTTC
abundance: few; v_gene: TRBV5-1; d_gene: TRBD2; j_gene: TRBJ2-1; len: 16; CDR3aa: CASSLVAGSSYNEQFF; CDR3nt: TGCGCCAGCAGCTTGGTAGCGGGAAGCTCCTACAATGAGCAGTTCTTC
abundance: few; v_gene: TRBV6-5; d_gene: TRBD1; j_gene: TRBJ2-5; len: 15; CDR3aa: CASSRPGQGVETQYF; CDR3nt: TGTGCCAGCAGCCGGCCGGGACAGGGTGTGGAGACCCAGTACTTC
abundance: .; v_gene: TRBV7-2; d_gene: .; j_gene: TRBJ2-7; len: 12; CDR3aa: CASSYPRYEQYF; CDR3nt: TGTGCCAGCAGTTATCCTAGATACGAGCAGTACTTC
abundance: .; v_gene: TRBV7-9; d_gene: .; j_gene: TRBJ2-2; len: 16; CDR3aa: CANEDLFVGNTGELFF; CDR3nt: TGTGCCAACGAGGACCTATTTGTGGGGAACACCGGGGAGCTGTTTTTT
abundance: .; v_gene: TRBV18; d_gene: TRBD1; j_gene: TRBJ1-2; len: 13; CDR3aa: CASYGQAAYGYTF; CDR3nt: TGTGCCAGCTACGGACAGGCAGCCTATGGCTACACCTTC